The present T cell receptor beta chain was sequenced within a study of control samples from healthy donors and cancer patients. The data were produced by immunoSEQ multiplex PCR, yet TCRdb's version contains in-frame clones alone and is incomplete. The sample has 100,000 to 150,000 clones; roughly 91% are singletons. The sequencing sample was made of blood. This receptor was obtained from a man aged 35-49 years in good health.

The CDR3 protein is CASSFKETQYF. The CDR3 DNA reads TGCGCCAGCAGCTTCAAAGAGACCCAGTACTTC. This rearrangement joins TRBV5-1 to TRBJ2-5; D unclear. From germline, CDR1 is SGHRS and CDR2 YFSETQ. V was clipped by 2 bases and J by 3 bases, with 2 bases between them. This CDR3 has 11 residues.